These 24 T cell receptor beta chains originate from one sample sequenced in a study of CD8 T cells in Susac syndrome. RNA in amounts of roughly 0.5 to 1 ug was reverse transcribed with random hexamers. TCRdb ran MiXCR on the immunoSEQ multiplex PCR reads and lists one entry per CDR3 protein. The sample includes hundreds of thousands of distinct CDR3 sequences, around 93% seen only once; the top ten take about 0.071%. Sequenced sample: CD4+ T cells from PBMCs. These receptors were obtained from a human donor with multiple sclerosis.

This clonotype has only one observation. A junction boundary mismatches the germline segment, possibly from a read error. The chain recombines TRBV7-7 with TRBJ2-3; 7 nucleotides agree with TRBD2. This CDR3 is 15 amino acids long. The germline V gene encodes CDR1 SSHAT and CDR2 FNYEAQ (reference sequence). As DNA, the CDR3 is TGTGCTAGCAGCCCACTAGCGACTAGCACAGATACGCAGTATTTT. Its translation: CASSPLATSTDTQYF.

The CDR3 loop is CASSQAASSNQPQHF. As DNA, the CDR3 is TGTGCCAGCAGCCAAGCTGCCTCTAGCAATCAGCCCCAGCATTTT. This sequence joins TRBV3-1 and TRBJ1-5; D is uncertain. This CDR3 comprises 15 residues. Germline V gives CDR1 LGHDT, CDR2 YNNKEL (reference sequence). V lost 1 base to trimming and J lost 0 bases, with 7 bases between them.

In its sample, this clonotype was seen once. The V call is TRBV18, the J call TRBJ1-5; D ambiguous. V shed 2 bases and J shed 6 bases, with 11 bases lying between them. Germline V gives CDR1 KGHSH, CDR2 LQKENI. The CDR3 covers 14 residues. CDR3 sequence: CASSPSGEAQPQHF. The CDR3 nucleotides are TGTGCCAGCTCACCATCCGGGGAAGCTCAGCCCCAGCATTTT.

The chain joins TRBV30 to TRBJ2-3, with no clear D. Trimming left V 1 base short and J 6 bases short, with 11 bases between. CDR1 and CDR2 from the germline V gene are GTSNPN and SVGIG (reference sequence). CDR3 length equals 13 residues. This CDR3 reads CAWSGHRSDTQYF. The CDR3 DNA follows: TGTGCCTGGAGTGGACACCGGAGTGATACGCAGTATTTT.

The rearrangement uses TRBV12-3 or TRBV12-4 and TRBJ2-3; D is unclear. Between the trimmed V and J ends, which lost 3 bases and 2 bases, there was a span of 9 bases. The CDR3 contains 14 residues. CDR3 amino acids: CASSFPGLTDTQYF. CDR3 sequence (DNA): TGTGCCAGCAGTTTCCCGGGTCTCACAGATACGCAGTATTTT.

The chain links TRBV2 to TRBJ1-1, with a tentative D call TRBD1 (6 bases). This CDR3 contains 15 residues. CDR1 SNHLY and CDR2 FYNNEI come from the germline V gene. V gave up 7 bases and J gave up 4 bases, with 19 bases separating them. CDR3 sequence reads: CASISGRGGGTEAFF. The CDR3 nucleotides read TGTGCCAGCATCAGCGGAAGGGGGGGTGGCACTGAAGCTTTCTTT. The full variable domain, with the rest looked up from reference TRBV2 and TRBJ1-1, is EPEVTQTPSHQVTQMGQEVILRCVPISNHLYFYWYRQILGQKVEFLVSFYNNEISEKSEIFDDQFSVERPDGSNFTLKIRSTKLEDSAMYFCASISGRGGGTEAFFGQGTRLTVV.

V usage is TRBV11-1 and J usage is TRBJ1-1; D might be TRBD1 (6 bases). The CDR3 extends over 15 amino acids. In germline, CDR1 is SGHAT, CDR2 FQDESV (reference sequence). V was trimmed by 0 bases and J by 0 bases, leaving 8 bases between them. As DNA, the CDR3 is TGTGCCAGCAGCTTAGCGCAGGGGTTGAACACTGAAGCTTTCTTT. Protein product: CASSLAQGLNTEAFF. Supplemented by reference TRBV11-1 and TRBJ1-1, the full variable domain reads EAEVAQSPRYKITEKSQAVAFWCDPISGHATLYWYRQILGQGPELLVQFQDESVVDDSQLPKDRFSAERLKGVDSTLKIQPAELGDSAMYLCASSLAQGLNTEAFFGQGTRLTVV.

The chain recombines TRBV4-1 with TRBJ2-3; TRBD1 aligns across 10 bases. Germline trimming cut 0 bases from V and 3 bases from J; bases unmatched to any gene: 9. Germline V gene lookup returns CDR1 MGHRA and CDR2 YSYEKL. The CDR3 is made up of 18 amino acids. CDR3 region: CASSQDPGQGGLTDTQYF. The CDR3 DNA reads as TGCGCCAGCAGCCAAGATCCCGGACAGGGGGGTTTGACAGATACGCAGTATTTT.

The J gene is TRBJ2-1, the V gene TRBV27; no firm D call. With 7 bases removed from V and 9 bases from J, the gap between germline ends came to 16 bases. The CDR3 loop spans 13 amino acids. The germline V gene has CDR1 MNHEY and CDR2 SMNVEV (reference sequence). The CDR3 nucleotides are TGTGCCAGCACTCGAACGATGGGTGGTGAGCAGTTCTTC. Its translation: CASTRTMGGEQFF.

This chain joins TRBV24-1 and TRBJ1-2; D uncertain. The CDR3 is 14 amino acids. Trimming removed 8 bases from V and 4 bases from J, with 16 bases in between. Germline V gene data show CDR1 as KGHDR and CDR2 as SFDVKD. The CDR3 reads CATNDPTNSYGYTF. DNA of the CDR3: TGTGCCACCAACGACCCGACAAACTCCTATGGCTACACCTTC.

The V gene is TRBV7-9, the J gene TRBJ2-7, with 8 bases fitting TRBD1. The germline V gene encodes CDR1 SEHNR and CDR2 FQNEAQ (reference sequence). V gave up 5 bases and J gave up 3 bases; unmatched junction bases: 9. The CDR3 is 15 amino acids. The CDR3 sequence: CASSLGQGQLYEQYF. In DNA, the CDR3 is TGTGCCAGCAGCCTTGGACAGGGACAGCTCTACGAGCAGTACTTC.

This chain links TRBV5-1 with TRBJ2-5, with 9 bases that match TRBD2. Germline V CDR1 and CDR2: SGHRS, YFSETQ. After removal of 3 bases from V and 3 bases from J, the junction contained 6 bases not matched to a gene. The CDR3 has 15 residues. As DNA, the CDR3 is TGCGCCAGCAGCTCCCAGCGCGGGAGGGAAGAGACCCAGTACTTC. It codes for CASSSQRGREETQYF.

V and J are TRBV29-1 and TRBJ1-1; D not certain. CDR3 length equals 11 residues. Between the trimmed V and J ends, which lost 7 bases and 3 bases, there was a span of 9 bases. Germline V gene sequence: CDR1 SQVTM, CDR2 ANQGSEA. The CDR3 region has the DNA TGCAGCGGTGTGATCTACACTGAAGCTTTCTTT. Translating gives CSGVIYTEAFF.

This chain uses TRBV23-1 with TRBJ1-1; no clear D. TRBV23-1 is an open reading frame whose function is uncertain. CDR3 length equals 14 residues. Deletions cut 8 bases from V and 1 base from J, with 14 bases between. The CDR3 region is CASRLPGKNTEAFF. For the CDR3, the DNA is TGCGCCAGCCGCCTACCAGGAAAGAACACTGAAGCTTTCTTT.

The rearrangement links TRBV7-2 to TRBJ2-5, with 9 positions matching TRBD2. The V and J ends lost 0 bases and 5 bases, in that order; junction bases with no gene match: 7. The CDR3 has 16 amino acids. CDR1 SGHTA and CDR2 FQGNSA come from the germline V gene. The CDR3 coding sequence is TGTGCCAGCAGCTTAGCGCCTAGCGGGAAATCGGAGACCCAGTACTTC. Protein product: CASSLAPSGKSETQYF.

V gene TRBV7-9 combines with J gene TRBJ1-4; TRBD1 is a possible D gene (5 bases). The CDR3 contains 15 residues. Looked up from germline, CDR1 is SEHNR and CDR2 is FQNEAQ (reference sequence). With 0 bases removed from V and 6 bases from J, the gap between germline ends came to 11 bases. CDR3 residues: CASSLALREDEKLFF. The CDR3 nucleotides are TGTGCCAGCAGCTTAGCTCTCAGGGAGGATGAAAAACTGTTTTTT.

This rearrangement joins TRBV28 to TRBJ1-5; maybe TRBD1 (6 bases). Trimming removed 2 bases at V and 6 bases at J, with 11 bases between. There are 14 residues in the CDR3. The germline CDR1 and CDR2 sequences are MDHEN and SYDVKM. The CDR3 spells CASSLGRGGQPQHF. The CDR3 nucleotides are TGTGCCAGCAGTTTAGGGAGGGGGGGTCAGCCCCAGCATTTT.

This clonotype was counted between two and nine times. V is TRBV6-5 and J is TRBJ2-5, with D tentatively TRBD1 or TRBD2 (5 bases each). The CDR3 loop spans 13 amino acids. The germline V and J ends were trimmed by 5 bases and 4 bases, with 11 bases remaining between them. Germline V CDR1 and CDR2: MNHEY, SVGAGI. The CDR3 loop reads CASSRGTGETQYF. CDR3 sequence (DNA): TGTGCCAGCAGTCGGGGCACGGGAGAGACCCAGTACTTC.

The chain links TRBV2 to TRBJ1-2; 12 bases align to TRBD1. CDR1 SNHLY and CDR2 FYNNEI come from the germline V gene. The CDR3 is 13 amino acids. With V trimmed by 4 bases and J by 8 bases, 2 bases remained unmatched. CDR3 sequence (DNA): TGTGCCAGCAGTGTAGGGACAGGGGGCGGCTACACCTTC. Translating it yields CASSVGTGGGYTF.

This chain links TRBV30 with TRBJ1-2; D is undetermined. The CDR3 extends over 11 amino acids. The germline gives CDR1 GTSNPN, CDR2 SVGIG (reference sequence). The V end lost 5 bases, the J end lost 2 bases, and 6 bases lay between the germline ends. CDR3 region: CAWGINYGYTF. The CDR3 region has the DNA TGTGCCTGGGGAATAAACTATGGCTACACCTTC.

The chain combines TRBV10-2 with TRBJ1-6, with D maybe TRBD1 (6 bases). This CDR3 contains 14 residues. Germline assignment: CDR1 WSHSY and CDR2 SAAADI. V lost 6 bases, J lost 10 bases, and 16 bases lay in between. The CDR3: CASRQGSEGSPLHF. DNA for the CDR3: TGCGCCAGCAGACAGGGTAGTGAGGGATCACCCCTCCACTTT.

This clonotype appeared a single time. The chain recombines TRBV9 with TRBJ2-5; TRBD2 matches at 7 bases. The germline V gene encodes CDR1 SGDLS and CDR2 YYNGEE. V lost 3 bases, J lost 3 bases, and 17 bases stayed unmatched. This CDR3 has 18 residues. CDR3 residues: CASSAPPLGRSREETQYF. CDR3 in DNA: TGTGCCAGCAGCGCCCCGCCCCTCGGGAGGTCAAGGGAAGAGACCCAGTACTTC.

The CDR3 spells CASSECAVCEQYF. In DNA form, the CDR3 reads TGTGCCAGCAGTGAGTGTGCAGTCTGCGAGCAGTACTTC. The chain recombines TRBV6-4 with TRBJ2-7; D not certain. CDR1 and CDR2 (germline): MRHNA, SNTAGT. V gave up 3 bases and J gave up 6 bases, with 12 bases separating them. This CDR3 region has 13 residues.

The rearrangement links TRBV2 to TRBJ1-4; D is unclear. CDR1 and CDR2 (germline): SNHLY, FYNNEI. The CDR3 loop spans 15 amino acids. Trimming removed 5 bases from V and 8 bases from J, with 18 bases in between. CDR3 in amino acids: CASSSLGLRSEKLFF. DNA of the CDR3: TGTGCCAGCAGTAGCCTAGGCCTACGGAGCGAAAAACTGTTTTTT.